The 24 T cell receptor beta chains reported below all come from one sample, sequenced in a study of response to subunit inactivated influenza vaccine. TCRdb re-called the RT-PCR reads with MiXCR, one entry per CDR3 protein. The sample holds over 650,000 distinct CDR3 sequences; 15% to 20% are singletons and the top ten take approximately 10%. This sample comprised PBMCs from blood, obtained about 5 days after vaccination. The source is a man between 50 and 59 years old who received an inactivated influenza vaccine.

The CDR3 coding sequence is TGTGCCAGCAGCTCGGACAGCAATAATTCACCCCTCCACTTT. Translation: CASSSDSNNSPLHF. The J gene is TRBJ1-6, the V gene TRBV7-9; TRBD1 is a possible D gene (6 bases). V lost 4 bases and J 5 bases, leaving 9 bases between the germline ends. The V gene's germline CDR1 is SEHNR and CDR2 FQNEAQ (reference sequence). CDR3 length equals 14 residues. The full variable domain, rest sourced from reference TRBV7-9 and TRBJ1-6, is DTGVSQNPRHKITKRGQNVTFRCDPISEHNRLYWYRQTLGQGPEFLTYFQNEAQLEKSRLLSDRFSAERPKGSFSTLEIQRTEQGDSAMYLCASSSDSNNSPLHFGNGTRLTVT.

The table lists this clonotype with many counts. The rearrangement uses TRBV12-3 or TRBV12-4 and TRBJ1-6; D is uncertain. V shed 5 bases and J shed 8 bases, with 10 bases lying between them. The CDR3 is 13 residues long. The CDR3 DNA follows: TGTGCCAGCAGTCTAGGCAAGGATTCACCCCTCCACTTT. The encoded protein is CASSLGKDSPLHF.

This clonotype was seen a few times. The genes are TRBV5-1 and TRBJ2-7; 8 bases fit TRBD1. V trimming: 2 bases; J trimming: 3 bases; junction bases outside the gene matches: 7. The CDR3 consists of 15 residues. Germline V lookup: CDR1 SGHRS, CDR2 YFSETQ. The CDR3 protein is CASSLSGQGIYEQYF. In DNA form, the CDR3 reads TGCGCCAGCAGCTTATCAGGACAGGGCATCTACGAGCAGTACTTC. The whole variable domain, remainder taken from reference TRBV5-1 and TRBJ2-7, is KAGVTQTPRYLIKTRGQQVTLSCSPISGHRSVSWYQQTPGQGLQFLFEYFSETQRNKGNFPGRFSGRQFSNSRSEMNVSTLELGDSALYLCASSLSGQGIYEQYFGPGTRLTVT.

The V call is TRBV11-1, the J call TRBJ2-3; 11 nucleotides line up with TRBD2. This CDR3 has 16 amino acids. Unmatched junction bases numbered 6, after V lost 5 bases and J lost 2 bases. Germline loops: CDR1 SGHAT, CDR2 FQDESV (reference sequence). The CDR3 is CASSRASGRNTDTQYF. In DNA, the CDR3 is TGTGCCAGCAGCCGGGCTAGCGGGAGGAACACAGATACGCAGTATTTT.

There are a few counts of this clonotype. The gene calls are TRBV4-1 and TRBJ2-7; tentatively, D is TRBD1 (5 bases). V was shortened by 4 bases and J by 2 bases, with 12 bases between the two germline ends. This CDR3 has 14 residues. Germline-derived CDR1 and CDR2 are MGHRA and YSYEKL. CDR3 sequence reads: CASSPDSVTYEQYF. The CDR3 DNA is TGCGCCAGCAGCCCCGACAGTGTCACCTACGAGCAGTACTTC.

The rearrangement uses TRBV4-3 and TRBJ2-1; unclear D gene. This CDR3 contains 14 residues. Germline V gene sequence: CDR1 LGHNA, CDR2 YSLEER. Between the trimmed V and J ends, which lost 2 bases and 6 bases, there was a span of 11 bases. In nucleotides, the CDR3 is TGCGCCAGCAGCCAAAAATATCGGACCAATGAGCAGTTCTTC. This translates into CASSQKYRTNEQFF.

The chain employs TRBV10-3 and TRBJ1-6; TRBD1 might be the D (6 bases). The CDR3 is 15 residues long. Between the trimmed V and J ends, which lost 2 bases and 6 bases, there was a span of 11 bases. The germline V gene encodes CDR1 ENHRY and CDR2 SYGVKD. Here the CDR3 reads CAISEQQGSNSPLHF. The CDR3 bases are TGTGCCATCAGTGAGCAACAGGGTAGTAATTCACCCCTCCACTTT.

This clonotype showed up just a few times. The chain recombines TRBV6-1 with TRBJ1-4; D unclear. Trimming shortened V by 5 bases and J by 0 bases, and 10 bases separated the two germline ends. CDR1 MNHNS and CDR2 SASEGT come from the germline V gene. The CDR3 is 15 amino acids. The DNA of the CDR3 is TGTGCCAGCAGTCCGACGGTAGCAACTAATGAAAAACTGTTTTTT. This translates into CASSPTVATNEKLFF.

The rearrangement uses TRBV11-2 and TRBJ2-7; tentatively, D is TRBD1 or TRBD2 (6 bases each). The germline V gene has CDR1 SGHAT and CDR2 FQNNGV. The CDR3 sequence is 18 residues long. Trimming removed 5 bases at V and 3 bases at J, with 26 bases between. The chain's CDR3 is CASSAGTIRGLGGYEQYF. CDR3 nucleotide sequence: TGTGCCAGCAGCGCCGGGACCATCAGGGGCCTGGGGGGCTACGAGCAGTACTTC.

The CDR3 DNA follows: TGTGCCAGCAGCTTCGGACAGGCAGGGCAGCAGCCCCAGCATTTT. Protein product: CASSFGQAGQQPQHF. This chain uses TRBV7-2 with TRBJ1-5, with TRBD1 identical over 7 bases. J gave up 7 bases and V 3 bases, and 9 bases lay outside the gene matches. CDR1 and CDR2 (germline): SGHTA, FQGNSA. CDR3 length equals 15 residues.

This clonotype has a handful of counts. This chain joins TRBV7-9 and TRBJ1-6; 7 positions match TRBD1. CDR1 is SEHNR, CDR2 FQNEAQ, per germline (reference sequence). Germline trimming cut 4 bases from V and 7 bases from J; bases unmatched to any gene: 7. This CDR3 is built from 15 residues. CDR3 DNA: TGTGCCAGCAGCTATCCCGGGACAGCGAATTCACCCCTCCACTTT. It is translated as CASSYPGTANSPLHF.

This clonotype came up a few times. The gene calls are TRBV7-9 and TRBJ1-1; D possibly corresponds to TRBD1 (5 bases). Between the trimmed V and J ends, which lost 6 bases and 4 bases, there was a span of 18 bases. The CDR3 covers 15 residues. The germline V gene has CDR1 SEHNR and CDR2 FQNEAQ (reference sequence). CDR3 nucleotides: TGTGCCAGCAGTCTCCAGGGAGGCTCGGCCACTGAAGCTTTCTTT. Its translation: CASSLQGGSATEAFF.

A few counts support this clonotype. The chain joins TRBV9 to TRBJ2-3; D remains unclear. V was trimmed by 3 bases and J by 4 bases, leaving 15 bases between them. CDR3 size: 15 residues. Germline-derived CDR1 and CDR2 are SGDLS and YYNGEE. CDR3 region: CASSAQTRPADTQYF. The CDR3 coding sequence is TGTGCCAGCAGCGCCCAGACCAGACCCGCAGATACGCAGTATTTT.

CDR3 coding DNA: TGTGCCAGCAGTTTAAGGTCGGGGCAGTACTTC. Residues: CASSLRSGQYF. The V and J genes are TRBV12-3 or TRBV12-4 and TRBJ2-7, with D uncertain. This CDR3 is built from 11 residues. Between the trimmed V and J ends, which lost 2 bases and 9 bases, there was a span of 8 bases.

The V gene is TRBV4-2, the J gene TRBJ1-5; 10 nucleotides agree with TRBD1. J gave up 3 bases and V 2 bases, and 7 bases lay outside the gene matches. The germline CDR1 and CDR2 sequences are LGHNA and YNFKEQ. The CDR3 extends over 17 amino acids. The CDR3 reads CASSQTGDRGNNQPQHF. CDR3 nucleotide sequence: TGTGCCAGCAGCCAAACCGGGGACAGGGGCAACAATCAGCCCCAGCATTTT.

The chain recombines TRBV4-2 with TRBJ2-3; 10 bases map to TRBD1. V dropped 1 base and J dropped 2; count of bases not matched to a gene: 12. Per germline, CDR1 LGHNA and CDR2 YNFKEQ. The CDR3 consists of 19 residues. The CDR3 protein is CASSQVEGQGPADTDTQYF. In DNA, the CDR3 is TGTGCCAGCAGCCAAGTAGAGGGACAGGGGCCTGCAGACACAGATACGCAGTATTTT.

This clonotype was counted ten times or more. The genes are TRBV12-3 or TRBV12-4 and TRBJ1-1; the D is unclear. This CDR3 is 14 amino acids long. Trimming stripped 7 bases from V and 5 bases from J, with 17 bases between. The CDR3 DNA follows: TGTGCCAGCACCCTGAGGACGGTGGGTACTGAAGCTTTCTTT. Translated, it gives CASTLRTVGTEAFF.

J is TRBJ2-7 and V is TRBV25-1; weak D call: TRBD1 (5 bases). Deletions cut 6 bases from V and 5 bases from J, with 14 bases between. The germline V gene encodes CDR1 MGHDK and CDR2 SYGVNS. CDR3 length equals 13 residues. The CDR3 DNA reads as TGTGCCAGCAGGACAGATTTCACCGACGAGCAGTACTTC. The encoded protein is CASRTDFTDEQYF.

This clonotype came up a few times. J is TRBJ2-1 and V is TRBV10-1; possibly TRBD1 for D (6 bases). The CDR3 is made up of 16 amino acids. Trimming cost V 4 bases and J 0 bases, with 13 bases left between them. Germline CDR1 WNHNN, CDR2 SYGVQD (reference sequence). The CDR3 DNA reads TGCGCCAGCAGTGCAGGGACACAGCTCTCCTACAATGAGCAGTTCTTC. Encoded protein: CASSAGTQLSYNEQFF.

This clonotype was detected a few times. This sequence joins TRBV7-9 and TRBJ2-2; 10 positions match TRBD2. V lost 1 base to trimming and J lost 7 bases; unmatched junction nucleotides: 6. This CDR3 is built from 16 residues. The germline V gene encodes CDR1 SEHNR and CDR2 FQNEAQ (reference sequence). CDR3: CASSLELAGMNGELFF. The DNA of the CDR3 is TGTGCCAGCAGCTTAGAACTAGCGGGAATGAACGGGGAGCTGTTTTTT. Combining the CDR3 with reference TRBV7-9 and TRBJ2-2 gives the whole variable domain DTGVSQNPRHKITKRGQNVTFRCDPISEHNRLYWYRQTLGQGPEFLTYFQNEAQLEKSRLLSDRFSAERPKGSFSTLEIQRTEQGDSAMYLCASSLELAGMNGELFFGEGSRLTVL.

The V call is TRBV6-5, the J call TRBJ2-7; 7 nucleotides match TRBD2. Trimming cost V 1 base and J 5 bases; bases outside gene matches: 8. The CDR3 is 15 residues long. In germline, CDR1 is MNHEY, CDR2 SVGAGI. CDR3 amino acids: CASSYLGGYSHEQYF. The CDR3 DNA reads TGTGCCAGCAGTTACTTGGGGGGGTATAGCCACGAGCAGTACTTC.

The sample holds a few counts of this clonotype. The genes are TRBV6-1 and TRBJ2-7; D is unresolved. This CDR3 contains 16 residues. CDR1 is MNHNS, CDR2 SASEGT, per germline. The V and J ends lost 1 base and 3 bases respectively, with 16 bases between them. The chain's CDR3 is CASSEVLASFSYEQYF. CDR3 DNA sequence: TGTGCCAGCAGTGAAGTTTTGGCCTCCTTTAGCTACGAGCAGTACTTC.

Points on this clonotype: At one of its ends the junction is not consistent with the germline gene, which may arise from a read error. The rearrangement uses TRBV7-2 and TRBJ2-1; no reliable D call. This CDR3 comprises 11 residues. The germline V gene encodes CDR1 SGHTA and CDR2 FQGNSA. CDR3 bases: TGTGCCAGCAGCTTAGGACCCGCCCCGGTCTTC. Translation gives CASSLGPAPVF.

To note about this clonotype: Germline and junction disagree at one end, which may indicate a read error. The genes are TRBV12-3 or TRBV12-4 and TRBJ2-7; a possible D gene is TRBD2 (6 bases). This CDR3 contains 14 residues. CDR3 residues: CASSLAGHPREQHF. In DNA form, the CDR3 reads TGTGCCAGCAGTTTAGCCGGACACCCCCGGGAGCAGCACTTC.